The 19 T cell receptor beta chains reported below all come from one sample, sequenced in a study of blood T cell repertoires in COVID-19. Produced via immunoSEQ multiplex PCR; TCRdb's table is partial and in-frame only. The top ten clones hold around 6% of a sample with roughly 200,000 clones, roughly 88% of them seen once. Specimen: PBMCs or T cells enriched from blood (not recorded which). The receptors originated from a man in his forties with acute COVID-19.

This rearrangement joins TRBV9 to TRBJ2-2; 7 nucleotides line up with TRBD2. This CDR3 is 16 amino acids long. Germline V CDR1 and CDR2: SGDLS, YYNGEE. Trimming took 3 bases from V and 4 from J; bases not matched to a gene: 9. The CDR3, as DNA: TGTGCCAGCAGCGCTAACCCCTCGGGGGGCACCGGGGAGCTGTTTTTT. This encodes CASSANPSGGTGELFF.

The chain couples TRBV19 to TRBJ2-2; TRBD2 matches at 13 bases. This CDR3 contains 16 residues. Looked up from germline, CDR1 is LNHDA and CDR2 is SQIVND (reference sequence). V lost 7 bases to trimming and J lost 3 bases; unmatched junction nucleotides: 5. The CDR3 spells CASTGLAGADTGELFF. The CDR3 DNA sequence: TGTGCCAGTACCGGACTAGCGGGAGCCGACACCGGGGAGCTGTTTTTT.

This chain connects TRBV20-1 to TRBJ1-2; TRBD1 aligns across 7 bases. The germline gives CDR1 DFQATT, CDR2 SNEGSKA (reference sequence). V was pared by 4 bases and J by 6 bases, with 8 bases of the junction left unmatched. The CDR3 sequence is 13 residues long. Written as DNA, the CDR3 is TGCAGTGCTAATGACAGGGTCGCCGATGGCTACACCTTC. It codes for CSANDRVADGYTF.

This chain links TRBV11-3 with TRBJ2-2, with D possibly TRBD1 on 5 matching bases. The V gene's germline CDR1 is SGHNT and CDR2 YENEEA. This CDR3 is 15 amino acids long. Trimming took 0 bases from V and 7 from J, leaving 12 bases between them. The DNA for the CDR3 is TGTGCCAGCAGCTTAGACGACAGAGTAGGCGGGGAGCTGTTTTTT. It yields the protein CASSLDDRVGGELFF.

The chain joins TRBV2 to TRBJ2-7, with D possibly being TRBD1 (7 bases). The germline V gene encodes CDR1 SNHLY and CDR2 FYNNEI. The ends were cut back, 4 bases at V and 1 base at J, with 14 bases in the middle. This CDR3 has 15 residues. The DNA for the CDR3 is TGTGCCAGCAGTGGGAGGGGGCCGGATTCCTACGAGCAGTACTTC. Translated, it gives CASSGRGPDSYEQYF.

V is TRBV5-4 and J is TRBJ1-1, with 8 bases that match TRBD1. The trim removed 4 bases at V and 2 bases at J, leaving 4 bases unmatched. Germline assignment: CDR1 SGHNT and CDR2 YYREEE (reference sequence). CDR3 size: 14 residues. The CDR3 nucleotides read TGTGCCAGCAGCGAGGACAGGGCTAACACTGAAGCTTTCTTT. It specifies CASSEDRANTEAFF.

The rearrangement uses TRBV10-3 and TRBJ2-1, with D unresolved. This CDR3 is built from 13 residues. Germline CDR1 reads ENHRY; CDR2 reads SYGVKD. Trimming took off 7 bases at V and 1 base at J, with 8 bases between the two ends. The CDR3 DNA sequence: TGTGCCATCATGGCCCGATCCTACAATGAGCAGTTCTTC. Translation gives CAIMARSYNEQFF.

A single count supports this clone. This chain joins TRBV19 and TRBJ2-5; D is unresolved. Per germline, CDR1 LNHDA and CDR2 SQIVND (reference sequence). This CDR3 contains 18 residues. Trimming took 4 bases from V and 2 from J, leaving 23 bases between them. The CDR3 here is CASSNRVYEVRQQETQYF. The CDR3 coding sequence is TGTGCCAGTAGTAATCGGGTGTACGAGGTGAGGCAACAAGAGACCCAGTACTTC.

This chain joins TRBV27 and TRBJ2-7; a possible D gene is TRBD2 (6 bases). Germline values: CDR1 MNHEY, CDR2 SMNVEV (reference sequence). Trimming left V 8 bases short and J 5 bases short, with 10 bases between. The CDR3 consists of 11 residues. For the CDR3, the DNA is TGTGCCAGCCGGGCGGGGCACGAGCAGTACTTC. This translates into CASRAGHEQYF.

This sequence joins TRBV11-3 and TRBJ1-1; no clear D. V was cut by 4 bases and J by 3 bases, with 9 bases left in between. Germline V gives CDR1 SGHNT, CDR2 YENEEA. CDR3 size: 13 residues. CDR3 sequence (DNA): TGTGCCAGCAGCTCCCCACTCGACACTGAAGCTTTCTTT. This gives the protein CASSSPLDTEAFF. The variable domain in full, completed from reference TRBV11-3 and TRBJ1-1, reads EAGVVQSPRYKIIEKKQPVAFWCNPISGHNTLYWYLQNLGQGPELLIRYENEEAVDDSQLPKDRFSAERLKGVDSTLKIQPAELGDSAVYLCASSSPLDTEAFFGQGTRLTVV.

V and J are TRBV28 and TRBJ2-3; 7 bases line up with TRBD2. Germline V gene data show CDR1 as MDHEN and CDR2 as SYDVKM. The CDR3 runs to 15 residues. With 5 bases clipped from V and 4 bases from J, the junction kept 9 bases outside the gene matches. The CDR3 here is CASSDGEGSADTQYF. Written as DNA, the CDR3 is TGTGCCAGCAGTGACGGGGAGGGAAGCGCAGATACGCAGTATTTT.

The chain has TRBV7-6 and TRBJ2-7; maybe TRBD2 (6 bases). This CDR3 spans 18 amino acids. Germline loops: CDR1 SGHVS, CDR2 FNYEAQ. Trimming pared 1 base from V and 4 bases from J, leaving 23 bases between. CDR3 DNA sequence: TGTGCCAGCAGCTTAGACAAAACCGGGACTCCTAACAAATACGAGCAGTACTTC. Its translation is CASSLDKTGTPNKYEQYF.

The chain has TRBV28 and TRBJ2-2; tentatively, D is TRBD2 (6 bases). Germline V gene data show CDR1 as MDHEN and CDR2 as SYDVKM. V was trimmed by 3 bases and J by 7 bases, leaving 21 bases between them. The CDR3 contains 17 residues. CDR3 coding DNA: TGTGCCAGCAGTTTGAGTAGTCCCCCATGGGGAGGCGGGGAGCTGTTTTTT. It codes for CASSLSSPPWGGGELFF.

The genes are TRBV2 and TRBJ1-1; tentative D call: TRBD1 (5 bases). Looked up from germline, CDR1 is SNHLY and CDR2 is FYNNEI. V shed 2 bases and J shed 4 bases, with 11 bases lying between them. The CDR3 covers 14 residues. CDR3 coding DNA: TGTGCCAGCAGTGAATACGGGGGGAGCACTGAAGCTTTCTTT. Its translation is CASSEYGGSTEAFF.

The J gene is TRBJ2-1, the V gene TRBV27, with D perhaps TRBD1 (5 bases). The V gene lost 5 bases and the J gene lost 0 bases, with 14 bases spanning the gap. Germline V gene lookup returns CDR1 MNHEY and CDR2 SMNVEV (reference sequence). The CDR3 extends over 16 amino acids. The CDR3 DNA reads TGTGCCAGCAGTCCTACAGGTAGGAGCTCCTACAATGAGCAGTTCTTC. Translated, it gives CASSPTGRSSYNEQFF.

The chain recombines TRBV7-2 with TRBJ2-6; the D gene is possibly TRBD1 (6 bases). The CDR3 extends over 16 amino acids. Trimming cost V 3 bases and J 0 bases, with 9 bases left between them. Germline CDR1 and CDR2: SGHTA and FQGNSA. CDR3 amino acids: CASSFPGVSGANVLTF. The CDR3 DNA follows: TGTGCCAGCAGCTTCCCAGGGGTCTCTGGGGCCAACGTCCTGACTTTC.

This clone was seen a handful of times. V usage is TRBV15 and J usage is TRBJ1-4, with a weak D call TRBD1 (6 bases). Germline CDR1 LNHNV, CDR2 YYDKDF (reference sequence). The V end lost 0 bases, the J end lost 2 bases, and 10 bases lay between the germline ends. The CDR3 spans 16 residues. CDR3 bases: TGTGCCACCAGCAGAGATGGGGGGGCGACTAATGAAAAACTGTTTTTT. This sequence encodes CATSRDGGATNEKLFF.

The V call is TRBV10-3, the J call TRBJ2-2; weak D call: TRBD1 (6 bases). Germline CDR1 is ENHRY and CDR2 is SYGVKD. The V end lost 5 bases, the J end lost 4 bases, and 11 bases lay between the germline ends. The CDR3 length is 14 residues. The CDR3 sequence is CAISSRGVTGELFF. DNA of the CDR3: TGTGCCATCAGTTCCAGGGGCGTCACCGGGGAGCTGTTTTTT.

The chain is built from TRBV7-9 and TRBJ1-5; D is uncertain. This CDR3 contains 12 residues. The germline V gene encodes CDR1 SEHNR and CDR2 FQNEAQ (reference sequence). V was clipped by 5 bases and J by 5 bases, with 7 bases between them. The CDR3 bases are TGTGCCAGCAGCCTCCCAGATCAGCCCCAGCATTTT. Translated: CASSLPDQPQHF.